The clone carrying this T cell receptor (beta chain) was seen a handful of times. Libraries were prepared by immunoSEQ multiplex PCR; TCRdb keeps only in-frame clonotypes and omits some of them. The sample lists 190,000 or so clones; 80% to 90% were seen once. This sample stems from a study of blood T cell repertoires in COVID-19. Study summary: COVID-19 samples collected from the United States, Italy and Spain covered acute and convalescent phases.

V was shortened by 6 bases and J by 4 bases, with 21 bases between the two germline ends. This CDR3 spans 16 amino acids. Germline values: CDR1 SNHLY, CDR2 FYNNEI. Sample: PBMCs or T cells enriched from blood (not recorded which). The V call is TRBV2, the J call TRBJ1-1; D call uncertain. This clonotype was sampled from a man aged 35-49 years who had recovered from COVID-19. The CDR3 nucleotides read TGTGCCAGCAGCGAACCGGGGATCCTTGTTCCCACTGAAGCTTTCTTT. It specifies CASSEPGILVPTEAFF.